This record concerns one TCR beta chain sequence. Its target is not known. The data belong to a study of cytomegalovirus exposure and HLA in healthy donors. Study findings and constraints: Exclusion applied to some V segments, including TRBV6-2 and TRBV6-3, as they were indistinguishable.

PCR primers comprised 60 Vbeta and 13 Jbeta primers. Here immunoSEQ multiplex PCR was the method, and the copy in TCRdb shows in-frame clones only, minus some. The sample comprises about 130,000 clones, around 80% of which are singletons, and approximately 1.7% rests with the top ten. The CDR3 is 14 residues long. CDR1 is SGHTA and CDR2 is FQGNSA in the germline V gene. V lost 8 bases and J lost 0, with 13 bases in between. Sequenced sample: PBMCs. The sequence came from a woman aged 50 to 60 in good health and CMV-seronegative. This chain links TRBV7-2 with TRBJ1-1, with D maybe TRBD1 (6 bases). The chain's CDR3 is CASVPTGLNTEAFF. The CDR3 DNA follows: TGTGCCAGCGTCCCGACAGGATTGAACACTGAAGCTTTCTTT. The full variable domain, its missing parts supplied by reference TRBV7-2 and TRBJ1-1, is GAGVSQSPSNKVTEKGKDVELRCDPISGHTALYWYRQSLGQGLEFLIYFQGNSAPDKSGLPSDRFSAERTGGSVSTLTIQRTQQEDSAVYLCASVPTGLNTEAFFGQGTRLTVV.